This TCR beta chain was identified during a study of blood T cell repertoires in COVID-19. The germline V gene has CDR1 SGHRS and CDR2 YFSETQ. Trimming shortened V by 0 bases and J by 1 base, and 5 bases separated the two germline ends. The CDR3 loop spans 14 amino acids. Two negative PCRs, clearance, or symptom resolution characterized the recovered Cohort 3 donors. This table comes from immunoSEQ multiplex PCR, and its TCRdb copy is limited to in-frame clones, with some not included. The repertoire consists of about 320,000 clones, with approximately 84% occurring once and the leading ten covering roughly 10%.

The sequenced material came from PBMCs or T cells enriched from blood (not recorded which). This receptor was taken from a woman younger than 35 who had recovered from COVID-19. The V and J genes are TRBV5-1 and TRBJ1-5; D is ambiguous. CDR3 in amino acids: CASSLGGSNQPQHF. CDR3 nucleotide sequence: TGCGCCAGCAGCTTGGGAGGGAGCAATCAGCCCCAGCATTTT.